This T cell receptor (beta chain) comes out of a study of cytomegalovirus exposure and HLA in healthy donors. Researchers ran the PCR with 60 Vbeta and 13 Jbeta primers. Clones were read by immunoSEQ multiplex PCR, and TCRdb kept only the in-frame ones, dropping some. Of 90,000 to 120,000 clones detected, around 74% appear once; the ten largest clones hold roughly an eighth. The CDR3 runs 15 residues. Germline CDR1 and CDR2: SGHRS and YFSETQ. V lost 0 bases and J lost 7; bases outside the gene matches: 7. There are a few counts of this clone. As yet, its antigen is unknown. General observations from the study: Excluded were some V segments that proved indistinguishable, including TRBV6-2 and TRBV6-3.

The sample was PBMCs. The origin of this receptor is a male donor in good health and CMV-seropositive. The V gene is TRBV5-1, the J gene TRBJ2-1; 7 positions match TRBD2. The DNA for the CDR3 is TGCGCCAGCAGCTTGGGAAGCGGGGTTAGGAATGAGCAGTTCTTC. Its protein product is CASSLGSGVRNEQFF.